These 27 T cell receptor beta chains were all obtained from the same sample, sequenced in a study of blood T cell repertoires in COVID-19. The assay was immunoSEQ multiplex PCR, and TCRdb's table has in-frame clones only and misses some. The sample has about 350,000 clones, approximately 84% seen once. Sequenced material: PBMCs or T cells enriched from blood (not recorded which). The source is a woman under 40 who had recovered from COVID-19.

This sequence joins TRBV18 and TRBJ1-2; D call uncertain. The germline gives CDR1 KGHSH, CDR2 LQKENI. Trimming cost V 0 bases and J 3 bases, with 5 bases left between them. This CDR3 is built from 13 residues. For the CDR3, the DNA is TGTGCCAGCTCACCACCGGCAGACTATGGCTACACCTTC. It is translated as CASSPPADYGYTF. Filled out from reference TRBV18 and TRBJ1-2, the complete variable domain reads NAGVMQNPRHLVRRRGQEARLRCSPMKGHSHVYWYRQLPEEGLKFMVYLQKENIIDESGMPKERFSAEFPKEGPSILRIQQVVRGDSAAYFCASSPPADYGYTFGSGTRLTVV.

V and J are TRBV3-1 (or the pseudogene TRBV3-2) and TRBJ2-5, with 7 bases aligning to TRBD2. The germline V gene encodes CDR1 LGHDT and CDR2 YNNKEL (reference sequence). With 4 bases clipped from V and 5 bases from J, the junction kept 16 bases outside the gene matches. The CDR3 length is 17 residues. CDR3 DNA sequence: TGTGCCAGCAGCCTGTCTAGCGGAGGGTGGGCAGGGGAGACCCAGTACTTC. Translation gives CASSLSSGGWAGETQYF.

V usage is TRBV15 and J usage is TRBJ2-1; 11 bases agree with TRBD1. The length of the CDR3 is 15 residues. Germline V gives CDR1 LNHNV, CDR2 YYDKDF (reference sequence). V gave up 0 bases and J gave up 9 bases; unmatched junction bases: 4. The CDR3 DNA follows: TGTGCCACCAGCAGAGAGGACAGGGGGCTTTCTGAGCAGTTCTTC. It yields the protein CATSREDRGLSEQFF.

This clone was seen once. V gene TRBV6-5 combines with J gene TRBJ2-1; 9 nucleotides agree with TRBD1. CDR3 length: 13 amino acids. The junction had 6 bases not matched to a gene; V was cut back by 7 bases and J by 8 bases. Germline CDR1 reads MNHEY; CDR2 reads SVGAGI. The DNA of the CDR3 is TGTGCCAGCACAGGACAGGGGAAAGATGAGCAGTTCTTC. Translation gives CASTGQGKDEQFF.

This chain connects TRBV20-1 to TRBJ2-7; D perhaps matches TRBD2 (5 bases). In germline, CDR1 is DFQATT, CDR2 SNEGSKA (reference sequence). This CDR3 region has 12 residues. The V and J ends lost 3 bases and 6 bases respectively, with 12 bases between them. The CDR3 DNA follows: TGCAGTGCTAGTACGGATACTAGCGAGCAGTACTTC. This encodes CSASTDTSEQYF.

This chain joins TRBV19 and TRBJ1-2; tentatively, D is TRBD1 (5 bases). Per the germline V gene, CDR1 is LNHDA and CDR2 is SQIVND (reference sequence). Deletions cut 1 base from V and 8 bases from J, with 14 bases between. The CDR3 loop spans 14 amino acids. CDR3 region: CASSIGAGMIGYTF. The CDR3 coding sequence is TGTGCCAGTAGTATAGGCGCAGGGATGATCGGCTACACCTTC.

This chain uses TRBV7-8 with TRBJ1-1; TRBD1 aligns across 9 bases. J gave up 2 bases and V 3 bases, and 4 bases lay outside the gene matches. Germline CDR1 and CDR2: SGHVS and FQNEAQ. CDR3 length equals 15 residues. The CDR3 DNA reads TGTGCCAGCAGCTTTCTGGACAGGGGAAACACTGAAGCTTTCTTT. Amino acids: CASSFLDRGNTEAFF.

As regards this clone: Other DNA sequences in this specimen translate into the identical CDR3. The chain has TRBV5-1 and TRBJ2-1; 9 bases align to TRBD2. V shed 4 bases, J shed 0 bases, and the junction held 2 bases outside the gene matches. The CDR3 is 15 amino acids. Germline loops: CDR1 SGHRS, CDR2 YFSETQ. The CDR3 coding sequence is TGCGCCAGCAGCGGTAGCGGGAGCTCCTACAATGAGCAGTTCTTC. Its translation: CASSGSGSSYNEQFF.

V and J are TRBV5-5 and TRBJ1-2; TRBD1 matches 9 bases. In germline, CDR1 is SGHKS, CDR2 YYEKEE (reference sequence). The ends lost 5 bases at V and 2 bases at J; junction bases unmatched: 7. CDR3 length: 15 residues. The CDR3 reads CASREGTGRNYGYTF. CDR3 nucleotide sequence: TGTGCCAGCAGGGAGGGGACAGGGCGAAACTATGGCTACACCTTC.

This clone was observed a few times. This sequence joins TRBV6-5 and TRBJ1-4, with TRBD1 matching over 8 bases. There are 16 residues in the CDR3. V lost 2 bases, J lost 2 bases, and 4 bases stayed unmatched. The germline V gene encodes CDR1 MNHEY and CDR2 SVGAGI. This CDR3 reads CASSYGSGGTNEKLFF. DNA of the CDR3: TGTGCCAGCAGTTACGGCTCAGGGGGCACTAATGAAAAACTGTTTTTT.

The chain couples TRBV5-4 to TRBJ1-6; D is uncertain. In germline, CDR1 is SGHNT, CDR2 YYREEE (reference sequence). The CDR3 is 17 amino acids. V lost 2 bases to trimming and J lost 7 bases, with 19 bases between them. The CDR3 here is CASSFTPGPNGNSPLHF. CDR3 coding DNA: TGTGCCAGCAGCTTCACCCCTGGGCCCAACGGAAATTCACCCCTCCACTTT.

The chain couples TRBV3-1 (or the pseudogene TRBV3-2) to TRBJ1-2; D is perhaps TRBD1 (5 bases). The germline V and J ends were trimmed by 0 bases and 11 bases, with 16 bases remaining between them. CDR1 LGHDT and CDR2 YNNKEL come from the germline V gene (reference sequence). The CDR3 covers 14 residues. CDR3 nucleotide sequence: TGTGCCAGCAGCCAAGAAGGGGAGGCAGGAGGATACACCTTC. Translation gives CASSQEGEAGGYTF.

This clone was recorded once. CDR3 nucleotide sequence: TGTGCCAGCAGGCGGGACAGGGAGACTGAAGCTTTCTTT. Its protein product is CASRRDRETEAFF. The chain couples TRBV2 to TRBJ1-1, with 9 nucleotides matching TRBD1. The CDR3 length is 13 residues. Germline lookup yields CDR1 SNHLY and CDR2 FYNNEI. J lost 5 bases, V lost 6 bases, and 4 bases had no gene match. Full variable domain (rest looked up from reference TRBV2 and TRBJ1-1): EPEVTQTPSHQVTQMGQEVILRCVPISNHLYFYWYRQILGQKVEFLVSFYNNEISEKSEIFDDQFSVERPDGSNFTLKIRSTKLEDSAMYFCASRRDRETEAFFGQGTRLTVV.

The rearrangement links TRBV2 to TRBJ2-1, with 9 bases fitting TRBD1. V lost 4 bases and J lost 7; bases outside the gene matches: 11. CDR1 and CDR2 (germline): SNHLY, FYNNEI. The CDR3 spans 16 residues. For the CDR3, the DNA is TGTGCCAGCAGTGGAACCACGGGACAGGGTCCTAATGAGCAGTTCTTC. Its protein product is CASSGTTGQGPNEQFF.

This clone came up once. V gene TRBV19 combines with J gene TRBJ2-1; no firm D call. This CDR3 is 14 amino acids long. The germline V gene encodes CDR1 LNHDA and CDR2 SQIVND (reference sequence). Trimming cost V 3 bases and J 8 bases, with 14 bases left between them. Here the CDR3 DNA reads TGTGCCAGTAGTATCCGGGTTTTCCCATATGAGCAGTTCTTC. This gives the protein CASSIRVFPYEQFF.

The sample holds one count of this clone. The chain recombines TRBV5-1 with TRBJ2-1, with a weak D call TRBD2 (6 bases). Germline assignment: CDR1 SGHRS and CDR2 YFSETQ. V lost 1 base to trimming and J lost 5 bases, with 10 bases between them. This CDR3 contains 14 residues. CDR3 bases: TGCGCCAGCAGCTTGATGCGGGGAGACAATGAGCAGTTCTTC. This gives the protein CASSLMRGDNEQFF. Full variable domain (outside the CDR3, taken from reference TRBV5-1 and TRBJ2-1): KAGVTQTPRYLIKTRGQQVTLSCSPISGHRSVSWYQQTPGQGLQFLFEYFSETQRNKGNFPGRFSGRQFSNSRSEMNVSTLELGDSALYLCASSLMRGDNEQFFGPGTRLTVL.

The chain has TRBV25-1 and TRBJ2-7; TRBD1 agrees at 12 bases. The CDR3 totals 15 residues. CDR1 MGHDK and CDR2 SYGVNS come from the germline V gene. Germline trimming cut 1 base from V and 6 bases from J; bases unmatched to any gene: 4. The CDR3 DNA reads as TGTGCCAGCAGTGAATTAGGGACAGGGGGCGGCGAGCAGTACTTC. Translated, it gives CASSELGTGGGEQYF.

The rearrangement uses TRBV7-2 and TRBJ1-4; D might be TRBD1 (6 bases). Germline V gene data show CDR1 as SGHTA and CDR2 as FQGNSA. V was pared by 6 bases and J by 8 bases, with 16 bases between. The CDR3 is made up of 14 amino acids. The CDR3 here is CASSQRQVPEKLFF. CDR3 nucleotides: TGTGCCAGCAGTCAACGACAGGTCCCAGAAAAACTGTTTTTT. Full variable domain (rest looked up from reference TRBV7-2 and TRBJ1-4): GAGVSQSPSNKVTEKGKDVELRCDPISGHTALYWYRQSLGQGLEFLIYFQGNSAPDKSGLPSDRFSAERTGGSVSTLTIQRTQQEDSAVYLCASSQRQVPEKLFFGSGTQLSVL.

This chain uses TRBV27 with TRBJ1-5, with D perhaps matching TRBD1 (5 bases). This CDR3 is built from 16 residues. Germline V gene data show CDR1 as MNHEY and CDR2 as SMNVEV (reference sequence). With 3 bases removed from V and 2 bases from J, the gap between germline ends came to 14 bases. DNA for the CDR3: TGTGCCAGCAGTTTGCAGGGTGGGGTGGGCAATCAGCCCCAGCATTTT. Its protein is CASSLQGGVGNQPQHF.

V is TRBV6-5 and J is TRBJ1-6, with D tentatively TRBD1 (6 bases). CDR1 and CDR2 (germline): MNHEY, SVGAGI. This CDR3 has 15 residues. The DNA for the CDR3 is TGTGCAACCAGATTCACAGGGAGCCTAGATTCACCCCTCCACTTT. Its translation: CATRFTGSLDSPLHF.

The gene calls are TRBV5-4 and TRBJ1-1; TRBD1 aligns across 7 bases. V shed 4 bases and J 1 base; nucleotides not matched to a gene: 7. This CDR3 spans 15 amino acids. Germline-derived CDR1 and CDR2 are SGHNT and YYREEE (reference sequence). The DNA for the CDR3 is TGTGCCAGCAGCGGTGACAGGGCATGGAACACTGAAGCTTTCTTT. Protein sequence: CASSGDRAWNTEAFF.

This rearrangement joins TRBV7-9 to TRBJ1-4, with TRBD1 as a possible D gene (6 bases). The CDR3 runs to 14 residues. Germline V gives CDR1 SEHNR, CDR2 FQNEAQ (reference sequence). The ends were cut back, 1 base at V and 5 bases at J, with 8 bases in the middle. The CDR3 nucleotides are TGTGCCAGCAGCTTAGTACAGGGAAATGAAAAACTGTTTTTT. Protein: CASSLVQGNEKLFF.

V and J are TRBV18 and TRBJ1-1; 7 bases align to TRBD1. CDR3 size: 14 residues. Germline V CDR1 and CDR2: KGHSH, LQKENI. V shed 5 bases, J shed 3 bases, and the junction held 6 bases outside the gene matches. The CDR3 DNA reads TGTGCCAGCTCAGCGACAGGGTCGGACACTGAAGCTTTCTTT. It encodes CASSATGSDTEAFF.

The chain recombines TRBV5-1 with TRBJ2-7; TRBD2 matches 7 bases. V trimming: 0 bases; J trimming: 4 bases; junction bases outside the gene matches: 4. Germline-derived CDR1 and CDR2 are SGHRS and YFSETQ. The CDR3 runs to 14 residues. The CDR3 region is CASSLAFGRYEQYF. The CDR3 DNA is TGCGCCAGCAGCTTGGCCTTCGGGAGGTACGAGCAGTACTTC.

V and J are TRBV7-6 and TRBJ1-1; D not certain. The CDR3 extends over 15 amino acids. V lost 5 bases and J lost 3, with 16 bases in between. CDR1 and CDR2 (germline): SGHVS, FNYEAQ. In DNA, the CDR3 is TGTGCCAGCAGCCCTCCGCGAGGTTTCGACACTGAAGCTTTCTTT. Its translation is CASSPPRGFDTEAFF.

CDR3 bases: TGTGCCAGCAGCTTAGGGGGGTTTAGCGGAACCTACGAGCAGTACTTC. The encoded protein is CASSLGGFSGTYEQYF. The chain has TRBV7-9 and TRBJ2-7; D perhaps matches TRBD2 (6 bases). The V gene's germline CDR1 is SEHNR and CDR2 FQNEAQ (reference sequence). V lost 1 base and J 2 bases, leaving 15 bases between the germline ends. The CDR3 length is 16 residues.

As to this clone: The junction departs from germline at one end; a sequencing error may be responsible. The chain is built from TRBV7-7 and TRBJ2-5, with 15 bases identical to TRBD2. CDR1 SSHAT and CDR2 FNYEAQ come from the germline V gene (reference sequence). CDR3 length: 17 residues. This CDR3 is CASSPMGLAGGGETQYF. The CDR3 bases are TGTGCTAGCAGCCCCATGGGACTAGCGGGAGGAGGAGAGACCCAGTACTTC.